This entry is about one T cell receptor beta chain. Antigen unknown. The data belong to a study of T cells expressing NK-cell markers. For the study at large: Seropositivity for HCMV was found in seven of the eight sequenced donors, with one seronegative. Study results and limitations: The contribution of dominant NKG2C+ clonotypes to CD8+ T cells in more than five donors was roughly 1.0-7.5%. It was still unclear whether expanded NKG2C+ T cell clones were HCMV specific.

Scientists made TCR beta cDNA using 5'RACE template switching with UMIs. Reprocessing the 5' RACE reads, TCRdb reports a single entry for every CDR3 protein and omits DNA. The sample's table shows some 140,000 distinct CDR3 sequences. Germline assignment: CDR1 SGHRS and CDR2 YFSETQ. The CDR3 loop spans 15 amino acids. Sequencing was done on a sample of blood T cells: a sorted CD56 or NKG2C T cell subset, CD4+ or CD8+ T cells, or bulk PBMC T cells (not recorded which). The chain joins TRBV5-1 to TRBJ2-3; with no DNA, the TCRdb D assignment of TRBD1 cannot be verified. This clonotype originated in a woman in her 50s in good health. The chain's CDR3 is CASSDRGGRADTQYF.